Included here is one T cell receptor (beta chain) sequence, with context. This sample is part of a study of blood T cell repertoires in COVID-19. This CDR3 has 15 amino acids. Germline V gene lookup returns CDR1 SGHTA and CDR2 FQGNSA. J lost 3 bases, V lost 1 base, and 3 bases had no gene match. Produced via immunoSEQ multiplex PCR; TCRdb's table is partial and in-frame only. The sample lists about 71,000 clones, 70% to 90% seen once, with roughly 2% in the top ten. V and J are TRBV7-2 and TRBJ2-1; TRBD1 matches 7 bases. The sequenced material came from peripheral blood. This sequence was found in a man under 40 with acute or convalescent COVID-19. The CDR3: CASSLDRGLYNEQFF. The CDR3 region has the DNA TGTGCCAGCAGCTTAGACAGGGGCCTCTACAATGAGCAGTTCTTC.